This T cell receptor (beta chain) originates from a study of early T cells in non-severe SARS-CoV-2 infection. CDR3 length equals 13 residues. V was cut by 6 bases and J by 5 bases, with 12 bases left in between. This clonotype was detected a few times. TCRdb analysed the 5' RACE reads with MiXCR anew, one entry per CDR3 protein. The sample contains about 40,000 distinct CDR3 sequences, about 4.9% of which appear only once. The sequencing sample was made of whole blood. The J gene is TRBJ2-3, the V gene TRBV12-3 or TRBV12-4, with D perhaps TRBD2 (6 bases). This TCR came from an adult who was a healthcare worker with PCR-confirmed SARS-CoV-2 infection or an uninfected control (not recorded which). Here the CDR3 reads CASSLPGVDTQYF. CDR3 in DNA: TGTGCCAGCAGCCTCCCGGGGGTAGATACGCAGTATTTT.